This T cell receptor beta chain was recorded in a study of T-cell memory formation after mild COVID-19. This clonotype was counted many times. Its antigen is not known. Constant-segment primers were used for 5'RACE, and the resulting TCR alpha and TCR beta cDNA libraries carried sample barcodes and UMIs. TCRdb re-called the 5' RACE reads through MiXCR, storing one row per CDR3 protein. The sample lists 550,000 to 600,000 distinct CDR3 sequences, 20% to 25% seen once, with roughly 9.1% in the top ten. Overall study results and limits: CD4+ clones that contracted lay mainly in CM and EM; CD8+ ones lay in EMRA. Still unconfirmed is whether the second-wave clones peaking on day 37 recognized SARS-CoV-2. Clones contracting across day 15 to 85 had a balanced CD4/CD8 profile; later expanding clones leaned CD4+.

Germline CDR1 and CDR2: DFQATT and SNEGSKA (reference sequence). V lost 5 bases and J lost 5; bases outside the gene matches: 6. There are 13 residues in the CDR3. V and J are TRBV20-1 and TRBJ2-7; 10 bases fit TRBD2. The TCR sequence derives from an adult woman who had mild COVID-19 (a few samples of this study predate the infection). Cell type and time point are not known. The sequenced sample was PBMCs or a T cell subset sorted from them (not recorded which). The CDR3 is CSARTSGGNEQYF. CDR3 DNA sequence: TGCAGTGCTCGGACTAGCGGAGGAAACGAGCAGTACTTC.